The clone carrying this T cell receptor beta chain was seen at least ten times. Its cognate antigen is unknown. The data belong to a study of identical twins. Overall study findings and caveats: Where beta out-of-frame sequences were concerned, excess twin sharing was weaker.

TCRdb redid the calling of the 5' RACE reads with MiXCR, one entry per CDR3 protein. The data contain 150,000 or so distinct CDR3 sequences, around 3.4% of them singletons. Germline CDR1 SGHRS, CDR2 YFSETQ. Trimming pared 7 bases from V and 3 bases from J, leaving 20 bases between. The CDR3 spans 16 residues. This sequence originates from a man aged 18 to 30 in good health. The chain carries TRBV5-1 and TRBJ2-1; TRBD2 might be the D (6 bases). Sequenced: memory T cells sorted from blood. CDR3 sequence: CASGPLGTSSYNEQFF. CDR3 nucleotides: TGCGCCAGCGGCCCCCTGGGTACTAGCAGCTACAATGAGCAGTTCTTC.